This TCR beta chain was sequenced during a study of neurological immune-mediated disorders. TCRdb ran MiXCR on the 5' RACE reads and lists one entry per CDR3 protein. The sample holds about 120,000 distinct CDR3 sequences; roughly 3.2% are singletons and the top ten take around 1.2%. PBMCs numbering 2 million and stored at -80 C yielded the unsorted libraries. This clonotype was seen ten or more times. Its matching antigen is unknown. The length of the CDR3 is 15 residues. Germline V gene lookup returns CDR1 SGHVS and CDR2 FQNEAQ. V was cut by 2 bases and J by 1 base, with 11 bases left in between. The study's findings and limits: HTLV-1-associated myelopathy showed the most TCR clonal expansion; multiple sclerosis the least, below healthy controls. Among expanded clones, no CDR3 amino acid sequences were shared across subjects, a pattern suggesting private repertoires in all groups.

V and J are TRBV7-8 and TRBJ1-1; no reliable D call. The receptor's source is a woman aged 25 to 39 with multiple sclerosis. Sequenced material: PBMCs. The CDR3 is CASSLLAETNTEAFF. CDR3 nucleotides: TGTGCCAGCAGCTTACTGGCAGAGACGAACACTGAAGCTTTCTTT.